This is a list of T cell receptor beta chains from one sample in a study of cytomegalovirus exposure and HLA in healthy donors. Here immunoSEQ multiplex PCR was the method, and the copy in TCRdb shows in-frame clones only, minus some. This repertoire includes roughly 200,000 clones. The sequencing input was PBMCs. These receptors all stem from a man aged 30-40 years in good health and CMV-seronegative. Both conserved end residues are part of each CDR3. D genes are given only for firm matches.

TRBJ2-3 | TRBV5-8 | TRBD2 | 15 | TGTGCCAGCAGCTTGGTGCGGGGGAGCACAGATACGCAGTATTTT | CASSLVRGSTDTQYF
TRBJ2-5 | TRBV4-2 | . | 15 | TGTGCCAGCAGCCAAGGATCTAGCGCCCGAGAGACCCAGTACTTC | CASSQGSSARETQYF
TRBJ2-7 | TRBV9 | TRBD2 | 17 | TGTGCCAGCAGCGTAGACGGTCTTAGCGGGACCCTCTACGAGCAGTACTTC | CASSVDGLSGTLYEQYF
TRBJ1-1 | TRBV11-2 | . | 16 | TGTGCCAGCAGCTTAGATTGGAGGGTTCTCGGAACTGAAGCTTTCTTT | CASSLDWRVLGTEAFF
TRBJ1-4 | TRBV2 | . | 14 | TGTGCCAGCAGTGGGACAGACGACAATGAAAAACTGTTTTTT | CASSGTDDNEKLFF
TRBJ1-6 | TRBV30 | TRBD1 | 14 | TGTGCCTGGAGTCGACAGGGGATGGATTCACCCCTCCACTTT | CAWSRQGMDSPLHF
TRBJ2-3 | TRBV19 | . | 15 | TGTGCCAGTAGTATAAGAGATGGTGGCACAGATACGCAGTATTTT | CASSIRDGGTDTQYF
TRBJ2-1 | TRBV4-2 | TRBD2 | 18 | TGTGCCAGCAGCCAAGTACCCACGATCCTAGCGGCCTACAATGAGCAGTTCTTC | CASSQVPTILAAYNEQFF
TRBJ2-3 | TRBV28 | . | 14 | TGTGCCAGCAGTTTGACGGGTAACACAGATACGCAGTATTTT | CASSLTGNTDTQYF
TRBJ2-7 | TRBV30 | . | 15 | TGTGCCTGGAGTCCTATCCTACGAGGGAACGGCGAGCAGTACTTC | CAWSPILRGNGEQYF
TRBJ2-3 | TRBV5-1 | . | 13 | TGCGCCAGCAGCCGGGAATTCACAGATACGCAGTATTTT | CASSREFTDTQYF
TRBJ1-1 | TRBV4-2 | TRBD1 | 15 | TGTGCCAGCAGCCAAGGGGACAGGGCGAACACTGAAGCTTTCTTT | CASSQGDRANTEAFF
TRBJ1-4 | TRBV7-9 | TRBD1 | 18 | TGTGCCAGCAGTCCTCAATTTCTACAGGGGGTTGGAGGGCAAAAACTGTTTTTT | CASSPQFLQGVGGQKLFF
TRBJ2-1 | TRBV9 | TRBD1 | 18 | TGTGCCAGCAGCCTCCGCACCCCCCCGGGACAGGCTTCAAATGAGCAGTTCTTC | CASSLRTPPGQASNEQFF
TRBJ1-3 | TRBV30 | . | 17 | TGTGCCTGGAGTTCATCGGGGACATCAATCTCTGGAAACACCATATATTTT | CAWSSSGTSISGNTIYF
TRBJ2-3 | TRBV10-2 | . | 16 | TGCGCCAGCAGTGAGTCGGAGGCAGGTCCCCCAGATACGCAGTATTTT | CASSESEAGPPDTQYF
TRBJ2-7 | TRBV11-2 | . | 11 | TGTGCCAGCAGCTTAAGGGGCGAGCAGTACTTC | CASSLRGEQYF
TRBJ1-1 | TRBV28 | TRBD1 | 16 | TGTGCCAGCAGTCACAGGGGGGAGGCAGATCGGACTGAAGCTTTCTTT | CASSHRGEADRTEAFF
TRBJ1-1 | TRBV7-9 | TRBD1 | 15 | TGTGCCAGCAGCTTAACCGGGACAGGGGACACTGAAGCTTTCTTT | CASSLTGTGDTEAFF
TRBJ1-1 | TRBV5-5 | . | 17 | TGTGCCAGCAGCTTGGCCATAGCTTGGCTGGTAGACACTGAAGCTTTCTTT | CASSLAIAWLVDTEAFF
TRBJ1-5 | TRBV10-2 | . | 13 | TGCGCCAGCAGTGAGAGACATCATCAGCCCCAGCATTTT | CASSERHHQPQHF
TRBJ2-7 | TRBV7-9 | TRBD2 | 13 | TGTGCCAGCACCGCTAGCGGGGTCTACGAGCAGTACTTC | CASTASGVYEQYF
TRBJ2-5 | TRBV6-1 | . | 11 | TGTGCCAGCAACCTTGAGGGGACCCAGTACTTC | CASNLEGTQYF
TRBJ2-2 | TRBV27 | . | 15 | TGTGCCAGCATCCCTTGGGGGGAAGGCACCGGGGAGCTGTTTTTT | CASIPWGEGTGELFF
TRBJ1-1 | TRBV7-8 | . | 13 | TGTGCCAGCAGCGTAGGACGGGAGAGTGAAGCTTTCTTT | CASSVGRESEAFF
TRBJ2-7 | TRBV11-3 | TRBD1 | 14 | TGTGCCAGCAGCCCCCAGGGACAGTCCTACGAGCAGTACTTC | CASSPQGQSYEQYF
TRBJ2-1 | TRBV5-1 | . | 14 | TGCGCCAGCAGCTTCACTCTAGCGTACAATGAGCAGTTCTTC | CASSFTLAYNEQFF
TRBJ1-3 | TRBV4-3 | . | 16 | TGCGCCAGCAGCCAAGATCGAGGGGGCTCTGGAAACACCATATATTTT | CASSQDRGGSGNTIYF
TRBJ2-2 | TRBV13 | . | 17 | TGTGCCAGCAGCTCATTAGATAAACAGGGCGGCACCGGGGAGCTGTTTTTT | CASSSLDKQGGTGELFF
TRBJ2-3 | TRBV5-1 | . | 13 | TGCGCCAGCAGCTTAACGGTCCCAGATACGCAGTATTTT | CASSLTVPDTQYF
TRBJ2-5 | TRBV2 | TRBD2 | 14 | TGTGCCAGTTCCAGCGGGAGTAGTCCGGAGACCCAGTACTTC | CASSSGSSPETQYF
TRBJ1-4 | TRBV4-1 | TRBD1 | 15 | TGCGCCAGCAGAGCACCGGGACAGGGGAGGGAAAAACTGTTTTTT | CASRAPGQGREKLFF
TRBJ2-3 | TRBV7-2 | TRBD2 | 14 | TGTGCCAGCAGATTAGCGGGAGGGACAGATACGCAGTATTTT | CASRLAGGTDTQYF
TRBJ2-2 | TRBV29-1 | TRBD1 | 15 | TGCAGCGCTGCGGGGACAGGGGGCTTAGCCGGGGAGCTGTTTTTT | CSAAGTGGLAGELFF
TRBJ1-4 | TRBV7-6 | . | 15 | TGTGCCAGCAGCTTAGGAGCGGCGGGTCGGGAAAAACTGTTTTTT | CASSLGAAGREKLFF
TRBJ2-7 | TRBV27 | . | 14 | TGTGCCAGCAGTTACCAGGGGCAGGGTAACGAGCAGTACTTC | CASSYQGQGNEQYF